These T cell receptor beta chains were read from a single sample in a study of shared clonotypes between healthy human individuals. Assay used: immunoSEQ multiplex PCR; TCRdb lists only in-frame clones, some missing. Among around 720,000 clones listed, about three quarters were seen once. Sequencing used memory CD4+ T cells sorted from blood. The receptors here all came from a woman aged 30 to 39 in good health. CDR3s include the opening cysteine and the closing phenylalanine or tryptophan.

J gene: TRBJ2-7
V gene: TRBV10-2
CDR3 protein: CASSESGGRTYEQYF

J gene: TRBJ2-7
V gene: TRBV5-1
CDR3 protein: CASSLGQGGEQYF

J gene: TRBJ2-7
V gene: TRBV7-9
CDR3 protein: CASSPVREQYF

J gene: TRBJ2-1
V gene: TRBV7-2
CDR3 protein: CASSLRGLAGMYNEQFF

J gene: TRBJ2-5
V gene: TRBV4-1
CDR3 protein: CASSLGSQETQYF

J gene: TRBJ1-2
V gene: TRBV6-7
CDR3 protein: CASSYLSQGQTYGYTF

J gene: TRBJ2-5
V gene: TRBV19
CDR3 protein: CASSIQPSGRGVETQYF

J gene: TRBJ2-1
V gene: TRBV27
CDR3 protein: CASSLSLAGGYNEQFF

J gene: TRBJ1-2
V gene: TRBV4-2
CDR3 protein: CASSQDRGYDYGYTF

J gene: TRBJ1-1
V gene: TRBV18
CDR3 protein: CASSPRATGGSSNTEAFF

J gene: TRBJ1-2
V gene: TRBV6-5
CDR3 protein: CASSLAGGGYGYTF

J gene: TRBJ2-7
V gene: TRBV27
CDR3 protein: CASPWGVPYEQYF

J gene: TRBJ2-2
V gene: TRBV14
CDR3 protein: CASSQPGLAGDTGELFF

J gene: TRBJ2-1
V gene: TRBV30
CDR3 protein: CAWSLSASYGNEQFF

J gene: TRBJ2-3
V gene: TRBV28
CDR3 protein: CASSFIRFRGRADTQYF

J gene: TRBJ2-1
V gene: TRBV27
CDR3 protein: CATTSGSHLYNEQFF

J gene: TRBJ2-2
V gene: TRBV5-8
CDR3 protein: CASSLGDRVTGELFF

J gene: TRBJ2-2
V gene: TRBV2
CDR3 protein: CASGTGSGTGELFF

J gene: TRBJ2-1
V gene: TRBV2
CDR3 protein: CASSGSFINEQFF

J gene: TRBJ1-5
V gene: TRBV28
CDR3 protein: CASSLNNQPQHF

J gene: TRBJ2-5
V gene: TRBV7-2
CDR3 protein: CASSFSGGAYQETQYF

J gene: TRBJ2-1
V gene: TRBV7-7
CDR3 protein: CASSLAPSGSIEQFF

J gene: TRBJ2-4
V gene: TRBV6-5
CDR3 protein: CASSYQQGSDIQYF

J gene: TRBJ2-3
V gene: TRBV7-9
CDR3 protein: CASSYAGAFTDTQYF

J gene: TRBJ2-7
V gene: TRBV27
CDR3 protein: CASSLRWTSGIVYEQYF

J gene: TRBJ2-5
V gene: TRBV5-6
CDR3 protein: CASSFYRQGTRGETQYF

J gene: TRBJ2-3
V gene: TRBV5-4
CDR3 protein: CASSLTGTQYF

J gene: TRBJ2-7
V gene: TRBV28
CDR3 protein: CASSTGTGSREQYF

J gene: TRBJ2-7
V gene: TRBV5-4
CDR3 protein: CASSLFAGYEQYF

J gene: TRBJ2-5
V gene: TRBV28
CDR3 protein: CASRKTGSETQYF

J gene: TRBJ2-7
V gene: TRBV19
CDR3 protein: CASSITGLAGAEVQYF

J gene: TRBJ1-2
V gene: TRBV30
CDR3 protein: CAWAQGNYGYTF

J gene: TRBJ1-1
V gene: TRBV11-2
CDR3 protein: CASSSSDLNTEAFF

J gene: TRBJ2-7
V gene: TRBV28
CDR3 protein: CASNLAGTGYYEQYF

J gene: TRBJ2-3
V gene: TRBV28
CDR3 protein: CASRRQDLSDTQYF

J gene: TRBJ2-7
V gene: TRBV7-9
CDR3 protein: CASSTSGLALYEQYF

J gene: TRBJ2-3
V gene: TRBV10-3
CDR3 protein: CAISRGGTDTQYF

J gene: TRBJ1-1
V gene: TRBV6-6
CDR3 protein: CASSYGHEGAEAFF

J gene: TRBJ2-5
V gene: TRBV7-2
CDR3 protein: CASSPQPGLGGETQYF

J gene: TRBJ1-2
V gene: TRBV28
CDR3 protein: CASSLSGGYGYTF

J gene: TRBJ1-1
V gene: TRBV29-1
CDR3 protein: CSVSQLGRMNTEAFF

J gene: TRBJ1-3
V gene: TRBV5-5
CDR3 protein: CASSSAGNTIYF

J gene: TRBJ2-5
V gene: TRBV7-2
CDR3 protein: CASSTAWTEETQYF

J gene: TRBJ2-7
V gene: TRBV21-1
CDR3 protein: CASSKGPYEQYF

J gene: TRBJ1-5
V gene: TRBV5-8
CDR3 protein: CASNLRGQSYQPQHF

J gene: TRBJ2-7
V gene: TRBV19
CDR3 protein: CASRTSGIVYEQYF

J gene: TRBJ2-4
V gene: TRBV6-5
CDR3 protein: CASSGGDSRNIQYF

J gene: TRBJ2-1
V gene: TRBV6-4
CDR3 protein: CASSDSPLAGGEQFF

J gene: TRBJ2-3
V gene: TRBV5-1
CDR3 protein: CASSLDSMLGVGTDTQYF

J gene: TRBJ2-2
V gene: TRBV7-2
CDR3 protein: CASSFRDAGELFF

J gene: TRBJ2-2
V gene: TRBV5-1
CDR3 protein: CASSSPLAGGFTGELFF

J gene: TRBJ1-1
V gene: TRBV5-1
CDR3 protein: CASSLVTGAEAFF

J gene: TRBJ2-3
V gene: TRBV7-3
CDR3 protein: CASSSKDTQYF

J gene: TRBJ2-7
V gene: TRBV11-2
CDR3 protein: CASSLQGAGGYEQYF

J gene: TRBJ2-6
V gene: TRBV7-3
CDR3 protein: CASSFSSGANVLTF